This T cell receptor (beta chain) was recovered during a study of T cells in Graves' hyperthyroidism and ophthalmopathy. TCR beta CDR3 regions were amplified from RNA. Using the HTBI primer set, a first-round RT-PCR was run on the TCR CDR3. TCRdb reprocessed the multiplex PCR reads with MiXCR, giving one entry per CDR3 protein. In the table there are about 520,000 distinct CDR3 sequences, roughly 24% of which are singletons. Germline V gives CDR1 MDHEN, CDR2 SYDVKM. This CDR3 has 15 residues. Trimming removed 2 bases at V and 2 bases at J, with 12 bases between. This clonotype was seen ten or more times.

Material: blood. The V and J genes are TRBV28 and TRBJ1-1; D unresolved. This receptor was obtained from a woman under 40 with Graves' ophthalmopathy. The CDR3 sequence is CASSLASGDNTEAFF. CDR3 nucleotides: TGTGCCAGCAGTTTAGCCAGCGGTGATAACACTGAAGCTTTCTTT. The full variable domain, completed using reference TRBV28 and TRBJ1-1, is DVKVTQSSRYLVKRTGEKVFLECVQDMDHENMFWYRQDPGLGLRLIYFSYDVKMKEKGDIPEGYSVSREKKERFSLILESASTNQTSMYLCASSLASGDNTEAFFGQGTRLTVV.